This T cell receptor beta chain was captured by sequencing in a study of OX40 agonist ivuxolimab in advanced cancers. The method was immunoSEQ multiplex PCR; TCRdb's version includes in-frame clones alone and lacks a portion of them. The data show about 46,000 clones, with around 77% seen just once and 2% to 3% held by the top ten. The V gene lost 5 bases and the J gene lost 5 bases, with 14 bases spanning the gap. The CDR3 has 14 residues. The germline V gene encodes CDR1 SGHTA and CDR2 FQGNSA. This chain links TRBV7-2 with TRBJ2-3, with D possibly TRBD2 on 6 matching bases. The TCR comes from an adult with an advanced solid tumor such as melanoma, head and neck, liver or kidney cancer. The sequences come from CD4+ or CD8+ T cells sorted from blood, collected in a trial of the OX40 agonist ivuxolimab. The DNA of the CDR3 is TGTGCCAGCAGCATCGGTCCGGGGGTAGATACGCAGTATTTT. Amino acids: CASSIGPGVDTQYF.